These T cell receptor beta chains were read from a single sample in a study of beta chain features in type 1 diabetes. This table comes from immunoSEQ multiplex PCR, and its TCRdb copy is limited to in-frame clones, with some not included. The sample shows 160,000 or so clones, more than 60% of them seen only once. Material for sequencing was naive CD4+ T cells from blood. The receptors here all came from a man aged 30 to 45 with type 1 diabetes. The CDR3 runs from the conserved cysteine through the conserved F or W. The order of the fields is V gene, clone size, J gene, D gene, CDR3 DNA, CDR3 protein. A D gene is named only where the DNA matches it firmly. Expanded clones get a size class; other rows say once, few or many, or leave the size out.

v_call: TRBV25-1
clone_size: NA
j_call: TRBJ2-7
d_call: TRBD1
cdr3_nt: TGTGCCAGCAGCCGACAGGGGTCGAGCTACGAGCAGTACTTC
cdr3_aa: CASSRQGSSYEQYF

v_call: TRBV12-5
clone_size: NA
j_call: TRBJ2-1
d_call: NA
cdr3_nt: TGTGCTAGTGGTTTGGGAAACCCGGGGGAAGGTGAGCAGTTCTTC
cdr3_aa: CASGLGNPGEGEQFF

v_call: TRBV7-2
clone_size: NA
j_call: TRBJ2-7
d_call: TRBD1
cdr3_nt: TGTGCCAGCAGCTTAGATGCAGGGGGCCCCTACGAGCAGTACTTC
cdr3_aa: CASSLDAGGPYEQYF

v_call: TRBV29-1
clone_size: NA
j_call: TRBJ1-1
d_call: NA
cdr3_nt: TGCAGCGTTGAAGTCCGGTTGGTGGGGAAGACTGAAGCTTTCTTT
cdr3_aa: CSVEVRLVGKTEAFF

v_call: TRBV18
clone_size: NA
j_call: TRBJ2-5
d_call: NA
cdr3_nt: TGTGCCAGCTCACCACGGACAGACCAAGAGACCCAGTACTTC
cdr3_aa: CASSPRTDQETQYF

v_call: TRBV30
clone_size: NA
j_call: TRBJ2-5
d_call: NA
cdr3_nt: TGTGCCTGGAGTGGCGAGGAGACCCAGTACTTC
cdr3_aa: CAWSGEETQYF

v_call: TRBV29-1
clone_size: NA
j_call: TRBJ2-2
d_call: TRBD2
cdr3_nt: TGCAGCGTAGCCGGAATAGCGGGGCCGCCCGGGGAGCTGTTTTTT
cdr3_aa: CSVAGIAGPPGELFF

v_call: TRBV15
clone_size: NA
j_call: TRBJ2-5
d_call: NA
cdr3_nt: TGTGCCACCAGCCGGACTTCAGGGTACTGGGGCCAAGAGACCCAGTACTTC
cdr3_aa: CATSRTSGYWGQETQYF

v_call: TRBV2
clone_size: NA
j_call: TRBJ2-5
d_call: NA
cdr3_nt: TGTGCCAGCAGTGAACCCCTAAGGGTAGAGACCCAGTACTTC
cdr3_aa: CASSEPLRVETQYF

v_call: TRBV7-2
clone_size: NA
j_call: TRBJ2-1
d_call: TRBD2
cdr3_nt: TGTGCCAGCAGCCCACCGACTAGCGGGGGTCAGTTCTTC
cdr3_aa: CASSPPTSGGQFF

v_call: TRBV29-1
clone_size: NA
j_call: TRBJ1-1
d_call: NA
cdr3_nt: TGCAGCGTTGAAAATTACCTGAACACTGAAGCTTTCTTT
cdr3_aa: CSVENYLNTEAFF

v_call: TRBV20-1
clone_size: NA
j_call: TRBJ2-7
d_call: NA
cdr3_nt: TGCAGTGCTAGCCGGTCCTACGAGCAGTACTTC
cdr3_aa: CSASRSYEQYF

v_call: TRBV27
clone_size: NA
j_call: TRBJ2-5
d_call: NA
cdr3_nt: TGTGCCAGCTCACTCCGGAGGGGTGCAGAGACCCAGTACTTC
cdr3_aa: CASSLRRGAETQYF

v_call: TRBV18
clone_size: NA
j_call: TRBJ1-5
d_call: NA
cdr3_nt: TGTGCCAGCTTTCCGCAACAGGCTGGGCAGGACAGCAATCAGCCCCAGCATTTT
cdr3_aa: CASFPQQAGQDSNQPQHF

v_call: TRBV9
clone_size: NA
j_call: TRBJ1-1
d_call: TRBD1
cdr3_nt: TGTGCCAGCAGCGGAAGCAGGGGGTGGGACACTGAAGCTTTCTTT
cdr3_aa: CASSGSRGWDTEAFF

v_call: TRBV29-1
clone_size: NA
j_call: TRBJ2-7
d_call: NA
cdr3_nt: TGCAGCGTTGAAGTCGGAACGGGGCGCGAGCAGTACTTC
cdr3_aa: CSVEVGTGREQYF

v_call: TRBV7-2
clone_size: NA
j_call: TRBJ2-1
d_call: NA
cdr3_nt: TGTGCCAGCAGCTTCCACAGCCATGAGCAGTTCTTC
cdr3_aa: CASSFHSHEQFF

v_call: TRBV25-1
clone_size: NA
j_call: TRBJ2-3
d_call: TRBD2
cdr3_nt: TGTGCCAGCAGTAACAGCGGGGCTACAGATACGCAGTATTTT
cdr3_aa: CASSNSGATDTQYF

v_call: TRBV9
clone_size: once
j_call: TRBJ2-5
d_call: NA
cdr3_nt: TGTGCCAGCAGCGTAGGACAGGGAGGAGAGACCCAGTACTTC
cdr3_aa: CASSVGQGGETQYF

v_call: TRBV29-1
clone_size: few
j_call: TRBJ2-3
d_call: TRBD1
cdr3_nt: TGCAGCGTTGACAGGGGGATAGATACGCAGTATTTT
cdr3_aa: CSVDRGIDTQYF

v_call: TRBV7-7
clone_size: NA
j_call: TRBJ2-3
d_call: NA
cdr3_nt: TGTGCCAGCAGCCGGGATTACCACACAGATACGCAGTATTTT
cdr3_aa: CASSRDYHTDTQYF

v_call: TRBV7-2
clone_size: NA
j_call: TRBJ2-3
d_call: NA
cdr3_nt: TGTGCCAGCAGCTTAATGGGGAACGCAGATACGCAGTATTTT
cdr3_aa: CASSLMGNADTQYF

v_call: TRBV5-1
clone_size: NA
j_call: TRBJ1-1
d_call: NA
cdr3_nt: TGCGCCAGCAGCTTGACGGCCTTGAACACTGAAGCTTTCTTT
cdr3_aa: CASSLTALNTEAFF

v_call: TRBV4-3
clone_size: NA
j_call: TRBJ1-5
d_call: NA
cdr3_nt: TGCGCCAGCAGCCAAGCCCCCTCTACAGGTGACAATCAGCCCCAGCATTTT
cdr3_aa: CASSQAPSTGDNQPQHF

v_call: TRBV9
clone_size: NA
j_call: TRBJ2-7
d_call: NA
cdr3_nt: TGTGCCAGCAGCGTAGGTCCTGGCTCCTACGAGCAGTACTTC
cdr3_aa: CASSVGPGSYEQYF

v_call: TRBV29-1
clone_size: NA
j_call: TRBJ2-5
d_call: TRBD2
cdr3_nt: TGCAGCGTTGATAAAAGCGGGGGCTCGACCCAGTACTTC
cdr3_aa: CSVDKSGGSTQYF

v_call: TRBV7-2
clone_size: NA
j_call: TRBJ1-1
d_call: NA
cdr3_nt: TGTGCCAGCAGCTTACAAGGGGACACTGAAGCTTTCTTT
cdr3_aa: CASSLQGDTEAFF

v_call: TRBV2
clone_size: NA
j_call: TRBJ1-5
d_call: NA
cdr3_nt: TGTGCCAGCAGTGTATGGGGGCGTAGCAATCAGCCCCAGCATTTT
cdr3_aa: CASSVWGRSNQPQHF

v_call: TRBV10-3
clone_size: NA
j_call: TRBJ2-3
d_call: TRBD1
cdr3_nt: TGTGCCATCAGGGGACAGGCGGCCACAGATACGCAGTATTTT
cdr3_aa: CAIRGQAATDTQYF

v_call: TRBV11-2
clone_size: NA
j_call: TRBJ2-5
d_call: NA
cdr3_nt: TGTGCCAGCAGCTTAAGCCCCTGGGAGACCCAGTACTTC
cdr3_aa: CASSLSPWETQYF

v_call: TRBV6-5
clone_size: few
j_call: TRBJ1-6
d_call: NA
cdr3_nt: TGTGCCAGCACCGTCGCAGACGGGGTTTCACCCCTCCACTTT
cdr3_aa: CASTVADGVSPLHF

v_call: TRBV29-1
clone_size: NA
j_call: TRBJ2-5
d_call: NA
cdr3_nt: TGCAGCGTGTGGGTCAGGTACCAAGAGACCCAGTACTTC
cdr3_aa: CSVWVRYQETQYF

v_call: TRBV7-6
clone_size: few
j_call: TRBJ2-5
d_call: NA
cdr3_nt: TGTGCCAGCAGCTTAGTGGCCCAAGAGACCCAGTACTTC
cdr3_aa: CASSLVAQETQYF

v_call: TRBV25-1
clone_size: NA
j_call: TRBJ1-4
d_call: NA
cdr3_nt: TGTGCCAGCAGATCGGACAACCCGAAACTGTTTTTT
cdr3_aa: CASRSDNPKLFF

v_call: TRBV28
clone_size: few
j_call: TRBJ1-1
d_call: NA
cdr3_nt: TGTGCCAGCAGCCATAGAACGGTGGGAGCTTTCTTT
cdr3_aa: CASSHRTVGAFF

v_call: TRBV7-9
clone_size: NA
j_call: TRBJ2-3
d_call: TRBD2
cdr3_nt: TGTGCCAGCAGCCTCCAGCGGGACACAGATACGCAGTATTTT
cdr3_aa: CASSLQRDTDTQYF

v_call: TRBV2
clone_size: NA
j_call: TRBJ2-1
d_call: TRBD1
cdr3_nt: TGTGCCAGCAGTGCACAGGGGAGCTCCTACAATGAGCAGTTCTTC
cdr3_aa: CASSAQGSSYNEQFF

v_call: TRBV5-1
clone_size: once
j_call: TRBJ2-7
d_call: NA
cdr3_nt: TGCGCCAGCAGCACCGGATACAGGGTGGACGAGCAGTACTTC
cdr3_aa: CASSTGYRVDEQYF

v_call: TRBV7-2
clone_size: NA
j_call: TRBJ2-5
d_call: NA
cdr3_nt: TGTGCCAGCAGCCCCACGAGGGGCATTTCAGAGACCCAGTACTTC
cdr3_aa: CASSPTRGISETQYF

v_call: TRBV6-5
clone_size: few
j_call: TRBJ1-6
d_call: NA
cdr3_nt: TGTGCCAGCAGTTACAGGCAGGGTCGGTCACCCCTCCACTTT
cdr3_aa: CASSYRQGRSPLHF

v_call: TRBV9
clone_size: few
j_call: TRBJ2-5
d_call: NA
cdr3_nt: TGTGCCAGCAGCGTATCTCCACAAGAGACCCAGTACTTC
cdr3_aa: CASSVSPQETQYF

v_call: TRBV4-1
clone_size: NA
j_call: TRBJ2-5
d_call: TRBD2
cdr3_nt: TGCGCCAGCAGCCAAGGGTTGCGGGTAACGGGGGGCCAAGAGACCCAGTACTTC
cdr3_aa: CASSQGLRVTGGQETQYF

v_call: TRBV20-1
clone_size: once
j_call: TRBJ1-6
d_call: NA
cdr3_nt: TGCAGTGCGGGGCAGGGGACACCCCTCCACTTT
cdr3_aa: CSAGQGTPLHF

v_call: TRBV7-2
clone_size: few
j_call: TRBJ1-5
d_call: TRBD1
cdr3_nt: TGTGCCAGCAGCTCACAGGGGGGTGGTCAGCCCCAGCATTTT
cdr3_aa: CASSSQGGGQPQHF

v_call: TRBV7-2
clone_size: few
j_call: TRBJ1-2
d_call: TRBD1
cdr3_nt: TGTGCCAGCAGCTTCACGACAGGGGAGCACTATGGCTACACCTTC
cdr3_aa: CASSFTTGEHYGYTF

v_call: TRBV7-8
clone_size: NA
j_call: TRBJ2-5
d_call: NA
cdr3_nt: TGTGCCAGCAGCTTAGTCCCATCTGGGGAGACCCAGTACTTC
cdr3_aa: CASSLVPSGETQYF

v_call: TRBV12-5
clone_size: once
j_call: TRBJ2-7
d_call: TRBD1
cdr3_nt: TGTGCTAGTGGTTTCGGGACAGAGGAGTACGAGCAGTACTTC
cdr3_aa: CASGFGTEEYEQYF

v_call: TRBV7-2
clone_size: few
j_call: TRBJ1-4
d_call: TRBD1
cdr3_nt: TGTGCCAGCAGCCGGGGACAGGGGAATGAAAAACTGTTTTTT
cdr3_aa: CASSRGQGNEKLFF

v_call: TRBV7-2
clone_size: NA
j_call: TRBJ2-3
d_call: TRBD1
cdr3_nt: TGTGCCGAACAGGGGGATCCTTCTTGGACAGATACGCAGTATTTT
cdr3_aa: CAEQGDPSWTDTQYF

v_call: TRBV15
clone_size: few
j_call: TRBJ1-1
d_call: NA
cdr3_nt: TGTGCCACCAGCACCCCTTGGGGGACTGAAGCTTTCTTT
cdr3_aa: CATSTPWGTEAFF

v_call: TRBV30
clone_size: few
j_call: TRBJ2-7
d_call: NA
cdr3_nt: TGTGCCCTCTTAAGGGGAGGAACCGCCCGGTCTCACTCCTACGAGCAGTACTTC
cdr3_aa: CALLRGGTARSHSYEQYF

v_call: TRBV13
clone_size: NA
j_call: TRBJ1-1
d_call: TRBD1
cdr3_nt: TGTGCCAGCAGCTTAGTGACAGGGGGCCGGGGCACTGAAGCTTTCTTT
cdr3_aa: CASSLVTGGRGTEAFF

v_call: TRBV7-2
clone_size: few
j_call: TRBJ2-1
d_call: TRBD1
cdr3_nt: TGTGCCAGCAGCCGAGGGGGCCGTGAGCAGTTCTTC
cdr3_aa: CASSRGGREQFF

v_call: TRBV29-1
clone_size: NA
j_call: TRBJ2-3
d_call: TRBD2
cdr3_nt: TGCAGCGTGCATACTAGCGGGGGTCTTTCCACGCAGTATTTT
cdr3_aa: CSVHTSGGLSTQYF

v_call: TRBV2
clone_size: NA
j_call: TRBJ2-7
d_call: NA
cdr3_nt: TGTGCCAGCAGTGAAACGTCCTACGAGCAGTACTTC
cdr3_aa: CASSETSYEQYF